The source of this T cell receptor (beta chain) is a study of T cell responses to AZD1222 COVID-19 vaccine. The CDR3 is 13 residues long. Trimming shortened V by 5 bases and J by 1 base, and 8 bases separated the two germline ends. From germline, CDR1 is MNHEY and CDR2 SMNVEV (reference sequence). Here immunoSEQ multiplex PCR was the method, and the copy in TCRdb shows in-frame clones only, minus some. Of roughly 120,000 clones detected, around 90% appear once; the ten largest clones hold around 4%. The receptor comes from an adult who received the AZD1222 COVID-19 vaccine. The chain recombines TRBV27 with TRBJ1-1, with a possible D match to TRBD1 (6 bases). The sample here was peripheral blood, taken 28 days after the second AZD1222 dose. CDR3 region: CASSATGNTEAFF. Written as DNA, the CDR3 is TGTGCCAGCAGTGCGACAGGGAACACTGAAGCTTTCTTT.